The sequence of this TCR beta chain was determined in a study of blood T cell repertoires in COVID-19. Study information: Whether acute or convalescent, the COVID-19 samples came from the United States, Italy and Spain. Nucleic acid was either cDNA or gDNA, and it came from T cells, B-cell-depleted T cells, or PBMCs.

Original analysis: From reference gene primer amplification, estimates of nucleated cell counts were derived. Libraries were prepared by immunoSEQ multiplex PCR; TCRdb keeps only in-frame clonotypes and omits some of them. V, J and clone size reflect that table, while D and trimming were determined from the DNA. Seen here are 70,000 to 95,000 clones, 85% observed once, and the top ten hold roughly 12%. The germline CDR1 and CDR2 sequences are SGHNT and YYREEE (reference sequence). The CDR3 contains 16 residues. V was clipped by 5 bases and J by 1 base, with 18 bases between them. The sequence was obtained from a woman aged 70-85 years with active or convalescent COVID-19. Sequencing was done on a sample of peripheral blood. This rearrangement joins TRBV5-4 to TRBJ1-1; D may be TRBD1 (5 bases). The CDR3 bases are TGTGCCAGCAGTTCCTGGGGCGGGGGTTCGAACACTGAAGCTTTCTTT. The encoded protein is CASSSWGGGSNTEAFF.